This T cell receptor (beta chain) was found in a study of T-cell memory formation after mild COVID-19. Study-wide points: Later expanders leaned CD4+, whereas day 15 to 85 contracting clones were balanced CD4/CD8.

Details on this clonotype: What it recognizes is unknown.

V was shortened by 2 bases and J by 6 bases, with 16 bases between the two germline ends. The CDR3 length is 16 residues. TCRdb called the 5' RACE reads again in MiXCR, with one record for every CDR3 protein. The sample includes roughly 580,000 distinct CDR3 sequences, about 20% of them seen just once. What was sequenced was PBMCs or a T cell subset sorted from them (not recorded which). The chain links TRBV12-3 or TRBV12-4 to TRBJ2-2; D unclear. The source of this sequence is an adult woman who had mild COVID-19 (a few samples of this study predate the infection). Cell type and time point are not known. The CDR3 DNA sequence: TGTGCCAGCAGTTTAAACCCGTCCTCGTCCCCCGGGGAGCTGTTTTTT. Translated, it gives CASSLNPSSSPGELFF.